These 24 T cell receptor beta chains came from one sample sequenced in a study of blood T cell repertoires in COVID-19 (dated by TCRdb to 2020 to 2022). The library was prepared using the immunoSEQ multiplex PCR assay. Imported from immuneACCESS, the table was reduced by TCRdb to in-frame sequences with V and J called. These copies leave out some clones; in studies compared against another copy, an unresolved V gene accounts for under half, and the cause of the remainder is not known. In this sample the table shows about 150,000 clones, 85% to 90% of which occur a single time. In total, the top ten clones hold 15% of the sample. Sequencing input: peripheral blood. These receptors came from a woman aged 40 to 49 with acute or convalescent COVID-19.

The chain joins TRBV4-1 to TRBJ1-1; 8 positions match TRBD1. Germline CDR1 MGHRA, CDR2 YSYEKL. The CDR3 is 20 amino acids. Unmatched junction bases numbered 15, after V lost 0 bases and J lost 0 bases. CDR3 residues: CASSQDQGAQPRVMNTEAFF. The CDR3 nucleotides read TGCGCCAGCAGCCAAGATCAGGGGGCGCAACCGAGGGTGATGAACACTGAAGCTTTCTTT.

CDR3 residues: CASSLAGTSFNEQFF. Written as DNA, the CDR3 is TGTGCCAGCAGCTTAGCGGGGACTAGCTTCAATGAGCAGTTCTTC. The chain links TRBV7-3 to TRBJ2-1; 9 positions agree with TRBD2. CDR3 length: 15 residues. Germline-derived CDR1 and CDR2 are SGHTA and FQGTGA. The junction had 5 bases not matched to a gene; V was cut back by 2 bases and J by 6 bases.

V usage is TRBV7-9 and J usage is TRBJ2-5, with TRBD2 matching over 11 bases. The ends lost 7 bases at V and 4 bases at J; junction bases unmatched: 20. The CDR3 runs to 19 residues. Germline V gives CDR1 SEHNR, CDR2 FQNEAQ (reference sequence). The CDR3 bases are TGTGCCAGCACGGGAGAACTCGGGATAGCGGGAGGGTTCGGAGAGACCCAGTACTTC. Translated, it gives CASTGELGIAGGFGETQYF.

The rearrangement links TRBV9 to TRBJ2-7; TRBD1 aligns across 8 bases. The CDR3 is made up of 13 amino acids. The trim removed 4 bases at V and 7 bases at J, leaving 7 bases unmatched. Germline V gene sequence: CDR1 SGDLS, CDR2 YYNGEE. CDR3 protein: CASSTDRAGEQYF. DNA for the CDR3: TGTGCCAGCAGCACGGACAGGGCCGGAGAGCAGTACTTC.

The chain carries TRBV18 and TRBJ2-5; 7 bases are shared with TRBD1. Germline CDR1 KGHSH, CDR2 LQKENI. The CDR3 consists of 15 residues. Trimming took 5 bases from V and 5 from J; bases not matched to a gene: 11. The CDR3 loop is CASSVDRAGSETQYF. The DNA of the CDR3 is TGTGCCAGCTCAGTCGACAGGGCTGGTTCCGAGACCCAGTACTTC. Using reference TRBV18 and TRBJ2-5 for the parts outside the CDR3, the full variable domain is NAGVMQNPRHLVRRRGQEARLRCSPMKGHSHVYWYRQLPEEGLKFMVYLQKENIIDESGMPKERFSAEFPKEGPSILRIQQVVRGDSAAYFCASSVDRAGSETQYFGPGTRLLVL.

This rearrangement joins TRBV7-6 to TRBJ1-4; D is unclear. The CDR3 sequence is 15 residues long. V was cut by 5 bases and J by 3 bases, with 13 bases left in between. Germline CDR1 reads SGHVS; CDR2 reads FNYEAQ. CDR3: CASSLAGGSNEKLFF. CDR3 sequence (DNA): TGTGCCAGCAGCCTCGCCGGCGGATCTAATGAAAAACTGTTTTTT.

The V and J genes are TRBV9 and TRBJ2-2; 8 nucleotides match TRBD1. V lost 4 bases, J lost 4 bases, and 9 bases stayed unmatched. Germline lookup yields CDR1 SGDLS and CDR2 YYNGEE. This CDR3 is built from 16 residues. The CDR3 sequence: CASSPRQGKGTGELFF. The CDR3 nucleotides are TGTGCCAGCAGCCCGAGACAGGGGAAGGGCACCGGGGAGCTGTTTTTT.

The CDR3 coding sequence is TGTGCCAGCAGCACCGGGACAGGGAGATACGAGCAGTACTTC. Its protein product is CASSTGTGRYEQYF. The chain uses TRBV28 and TRBJ2-7, with 9 bases identical to TRBD1. The CDR3 extends over 14 amino acids. Germline V CDR1 and CDR2: MDHEN, SYDVKM. Germline trimming cut 6 bases from V and 4 bases from J; bases unmatched to any gene: 7.

This rearrangement joins TRBV2 to TRBJ2-7, with TRBD2 matching 8 bases. The V segment lost 9 bases and the J segment 1 base; nucleotides outside the gene matches: 11. In germline, CDR1 is SNHLY, CDR2 FYNNEI. The CDR3 covers 15 residues. The CDR3 spells CASHLAGLMSYEQYF. The CDR3 DNA sequence: TGTGCCAGTCACTTAGCGGGGTTGATGTCCTACGAGCAGTACTTC.

V and J are TRBV9 and TRBJ2-7; possibly TRBD1 for D (6 bases). There are 16 residues in the CDR3. CDR1 and CDR2 (germline): SGDLS, YYNGEE. V was cut by 0 bases and J by 2 bases, with 15 bases left in between. CDR3 DNA sequence: TGTGCCAGCAGCGTAGGGTTGGGGGCAGCGGCCTACGAGCAGTACTTC. Encoded protein: CASSVGLGAAAYEQYF. Full variable domain (missing parts from reference TRBV9 and TRBJ2-7): DSGVTQTPKHLITATGQRVTLRCSPRSGDLSVYWYQQSLDQGLQFLIQYYNGEERAKGNILERFSAQQFPDLHSELNLSSLELGDSALYFCASSVGLGAAAYEQYFGPGTRLTVT.

J is TRBJ1-1 and V is TRBV2; 7 positions match TRBD1. CDR1 SNHLY and CDR2 FYNNEI come from the germline V gene. The CDR3 spans 14 residues. V lost 4 bases, J lost 0 bases, and 2 bases stayed unmatched. In DNA form, the CDR3 reads TGTGCCAGCAGTGGGGGACAGTTGAACACTGAAGCTTTCTTT. It yields the protein CASSGGQLNTEAFF. The full variable domain, with the rest looked up from reference TRBV2 and TRBJ1-1, is EPEVTQTPSHQVTQMGQEVILRCVPISNHLYFYWYRQILGQKVEFLVSFYNNEISEKSEIFDDQFSVERPDGSNFTLKIRSTKLEDSAMYFCASSGGQLNTEAFFGQGTRLTVV.

The rearrangement joins TRBV19 to TRBJ2-3; 7 nucleotides agree with TRBD1. This CDR3 contains 14 residues. V gave up 4 bases and J gave up 2 bases; unmatched junction bases: 3. Germline V gene lookup returns CDR1 LNHDA and CDR2 SQIVND (reference sequence). The DNA for the CDR3 is TGTGCCAGTAGTACGGGACAGATCACAGATACGCAGTATTTT. As protein: CASSTGQITDTQYF. Full variable domain (rest looked up from reference TRBV19 and TRBJ2-3): DGGITQSPKYLFRKEGQNVTLSCEQNLNHDAMYWYRQDPGQGLRLIYYSQIVNDFQKGDIAEGYSVSREKKESFPLTVTSAQKNPTAFYLCASSTGQITDTQYFGPGTRLTVL.

This clone was seen a single time. The chain uses TRBV29-1 and TRBJ2-7; D not certain. V lost 7 bases and J lost 8, with 15 bases in between. This CDR3 comprises 11 residues. Germline CDR1 and CDR2: SQVTM and ANQGSEA. DNA for the CDR3: TGCAGCGCCATGACATCCTTGAAGCAGTACTTC. Translation: CSAMTSLKQYF.

In DNA, the CDR3 is TGTGCCAGCAGCTTAGACGGTACTAGCACAGATACGCAGTATTTT. Translation: CASSLDGTSTDTQYF. The V call is TRBV7-6, the J call TRBJ2-3; the D is unclear. This CDR3 is built from 15 residues. V gave up 1 base and J gave up 0 bases, with 8 bases separating them. Germline CDR1 and CDR2: SGHVS and FNYEAQ.

CDR3 sequence: CASSQDKGSNQPQHF. The DNA of the CDR3 is TGCGCCAGCAGCCAAGATAAGGGGAGCAATCAGCCCCAGCATTTT. The rearrangement uses TRBV4-1 and TRBJ1-5, with D possibly being TRBD1 (5 bases). The V and J ends lost 0 bases and 1 base respectively, with 7 bases between them. This CDR3 contains 15 residues. CDR1 and CDR2 (germline): MGHRA, YSYEKL.

This CDR3 is CASSLDQPGGPADTQYF. In DNA form, the CDR3 reads TGTGCCAGCAGCTTAGATCAGCCGGGGGGGCCGGCAGATACGCAGTATTTT. The V and J genes are TRBV11-3 and TRBJ2-3; 8 nucleotides align to TRBD2. This CDR3 has 17 amino acids. With 0 bases clipped from V and 4 bases from J, the junction kept 9 bases outside the gene matches. CDR1 SGHNT and CDR2 YENEEA come from the germline V gene.

CDR3 sequence: CASSFLRRDTDTQYF. In DNA form, the CDR3 reads TGTGCCAGCAGTTTTCTAAGGAGGGATACAGATACGCAGTATTTT. The chain combines TRBV28 with TRBJ2-3; maybe TRBD2 (6 bases). The CDR3 has 15 residues. Germline CDR1 MDHEN, CDR2 SYDVKM. V was trimmed by 3 bases and J by 3 bases, leaving 13 bases between them.

The chain recombines TRBV28 with TRBJ1-6; 7 nucleotides align to TRBD1. J was trimmed by 5 bases and V by 8 bases; bases with no gene match: 6. The CDR3 runs 14 residues. Per germline, CDR1 MDHEN and CDR2 SYDVKM. The CDR3 DNA is TGTGCCAGCTCGACAGGGTGGGATAATTCACCCCTCCACTTT. Encoded protein: CASSTGWDNSPLHF.

The chain has TRBV2 and TRBJ2-2, with TRBD2 identical over 8 bases. V lost 6 bases, J lost 7 bases, and 10 bases stayed unmatched. The CDR3 extends over 15 amino acids. Per germline, CDR1 SNHLY and CDR2 FYNNEI. The CDR3 region is CASRDRGGLVGELFF. CDR3 sequence (DNA): TGTGCCAGCAGAGACCGGGGGGGGCTAGTCGGGGAGCTGTTTTTT. Full variable domain (outside the CDR3, taken from reference TRBV2 and TRBJ2-2): EPEVTQTPSHQVTQMGQEVILRCVPISNHLYFYWYRQILGQKVEFLVSFYNNEISEKSEIFDDQFSVERPDGSNFTLKIRSTKLEDSAMYFCASRDRGGLVGELFFGEGSRLTVL.

The V gene is TRBV2, the J gene TRBJ2-6, with 7 bases fitting TRBD1. Germline V gene lookup returns CDR1 SNHLY and CDR2 FYNNEI. The trim removed 6 bases at V and 2 bases at J, leaving 4 bases unmatched. The CDR3 spans 15 residues. CDR3 protein: CASRRGTAGANVLTF. CDR3 sequence (DNA): TGTGCCAGCAGGAGGGGGACAGCTGGGGCCAACGTCCTGACTTTC.

This clone was observed a single time. The J gene is TRBJ1-2, the V gene TRBV9, with a weak D call TRBD1 (6 bases). V was trimmed by 0 bases and J by 8 bases, leaving 11 bases between them. Per germline, CDR1 SGDLS and CDR2 YYNGEE. The CDR3 extends over 13 amino acids. For the CDR3, the DNA is TGTGCCAGCAGCGTAGATGGGGGCCTCGGCTACACCTTC. Its protein product is CASSVDGGLGYTF.

The chain recombines TRBV19 with TRBJ1-2; D remains unclear. CDR3 size: 13 residues. V was trimmed by 9 bases and J by 6 bases, leaving 17 bases between them. The germline V gene has CDR1 LNHDA and CDR2 SQIVND (reference sequence). This CDR3 is CASQDVAADGYTF. CDR3 DNA: TGTGCCAGCCAAGATGTGGCGGCTGATGGCTACACCTTC. Full variable domain (remainder filled in from reference TRBV19 and TRBJ1-2): DGGITQSPKYLFRKEGQNVTLSCEQNLNHDAMYWYRQDPGQGLRLIYYSQIVNDFQKGDIAEGYSVSREKKESFPLTVTSAQKNPTAFYLCASQDVAADGYTFGSGTRLTVV.

This chain joins TRBV5-4 and TRBJ1-5, with TRBD1 matching over 8 bases. Germline CDR1 is SGHNT and CDR2 is YYREEE (reference sequence). This CDR3 region has 15 residues. Germline trimming cut 4 bases from V and 7 bases from J; bases unmatched to any gene: 10. The CDR3 nucleotides are TGTGCCAGCAGCGAGGGGACAGGTCAAGGGCAGCCCCAGCATTTT. This encodes CASSEGTGQGQPQHF.

V usage is TRBV18 and J usage is TRBJ1-6; D may be TRBD1 (5 bases). The V end lost 3 bases, the J end lost 8 bases, and 14 bases lay between the germline ends. This CDR3 is 15 amino acids long. Germline CDR1 reads KGHSH; CDR2 reads LQKENI. In DNA, the CDR3 is TGTGCCAGCTCACCCGTGGGGGGTAAGGATTCACCCCTCCACTTT. Residues: CASSPVGGKDSPLHF.